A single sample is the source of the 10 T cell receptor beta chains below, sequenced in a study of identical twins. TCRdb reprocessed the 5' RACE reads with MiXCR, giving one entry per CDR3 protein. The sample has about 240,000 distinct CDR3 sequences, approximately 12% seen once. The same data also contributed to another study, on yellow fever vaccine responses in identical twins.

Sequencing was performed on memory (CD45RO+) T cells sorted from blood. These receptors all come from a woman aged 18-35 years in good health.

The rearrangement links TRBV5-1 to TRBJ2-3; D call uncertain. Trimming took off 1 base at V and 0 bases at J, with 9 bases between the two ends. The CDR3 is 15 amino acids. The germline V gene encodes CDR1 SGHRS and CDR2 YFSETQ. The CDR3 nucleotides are TGCGCCAGCAGCTTGACGACATCTAGCACAGATACGCAGTATTTT. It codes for CASSLTTSSTDTQYF.

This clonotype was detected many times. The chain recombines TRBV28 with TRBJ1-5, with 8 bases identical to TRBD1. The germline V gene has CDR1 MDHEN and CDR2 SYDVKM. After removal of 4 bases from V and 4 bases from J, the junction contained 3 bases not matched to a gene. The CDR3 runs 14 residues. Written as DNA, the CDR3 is TGTGCCAGCAGTTACAGGGGGTTTAATCAGCCCCAGCATTTT. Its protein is CASSYRGFNQPQHF.

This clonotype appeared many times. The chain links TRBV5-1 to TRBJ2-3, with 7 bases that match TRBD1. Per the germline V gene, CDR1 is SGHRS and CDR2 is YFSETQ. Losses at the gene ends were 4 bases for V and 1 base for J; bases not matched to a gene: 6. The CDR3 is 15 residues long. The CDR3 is CASSAWDSGTDTQYF. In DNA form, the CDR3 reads TGCGCCAGCAGCGCATGGGACAGCGGCACAGATACGCAGTATTTT. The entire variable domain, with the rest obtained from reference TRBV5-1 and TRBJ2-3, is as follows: KAGVTQTPRYLIKTRGQQVTLSCSPISGHRSVSWYQQTPGQGLQFLFEYFSETQRNKGNFPGRFSGRQFSNSRSEMNVSTLELGDSALYLCASSAWDSGTDTQYFGPGTRLTVL.

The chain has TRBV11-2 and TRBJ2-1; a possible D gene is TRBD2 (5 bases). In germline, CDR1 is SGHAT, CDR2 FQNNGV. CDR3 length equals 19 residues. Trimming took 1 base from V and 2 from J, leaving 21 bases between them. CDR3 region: CASSLVGGPLQGPYNEQFF. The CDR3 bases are TGTGCCAGCAGCTTAGTAGGAGGCCCCCTTCAAGGCCCCTACAATGAGCAGTTCTTC.

The CDR3 coding sequence is TGTGCCAGCAGTATCGGACCAACCTACGAGCAGTACTTC. As protein: CASSIGPTYEQYF. The chain carries TRBV25-1 and TRBJ2-7; D uncertain. The germline V and J ends were trimmed by 5 bases and 2 bases, with 10 bases remaining between them. CDR3 length: 13 residues. The germline gives CDR1 MGHDK, CDR2 SYGVNS.

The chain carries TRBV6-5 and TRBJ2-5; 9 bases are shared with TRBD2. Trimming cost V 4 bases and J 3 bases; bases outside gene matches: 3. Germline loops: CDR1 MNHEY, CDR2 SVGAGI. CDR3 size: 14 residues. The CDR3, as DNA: TGTGCCAGCAGTTCCCCTAGCGGGAAAGAGACCCAGTACTTC. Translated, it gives CASSSPSGKETQYF.

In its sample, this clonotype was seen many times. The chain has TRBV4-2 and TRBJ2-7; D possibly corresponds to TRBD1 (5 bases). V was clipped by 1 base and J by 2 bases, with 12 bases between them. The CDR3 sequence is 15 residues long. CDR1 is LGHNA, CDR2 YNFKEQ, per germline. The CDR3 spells CASSQVAGPTYEQYF. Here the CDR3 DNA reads TGTGCCAGCAGCCAAGTGGCAGGGCCAACCTACGAGCAGTACTTC.

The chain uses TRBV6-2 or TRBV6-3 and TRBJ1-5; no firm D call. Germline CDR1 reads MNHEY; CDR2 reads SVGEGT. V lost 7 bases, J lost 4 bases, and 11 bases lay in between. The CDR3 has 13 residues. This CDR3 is CASNDVGNQPQHF. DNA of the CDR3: TGTGCCAGCAACGACGTGGGGAATCAGCCCCAGCATTTT.

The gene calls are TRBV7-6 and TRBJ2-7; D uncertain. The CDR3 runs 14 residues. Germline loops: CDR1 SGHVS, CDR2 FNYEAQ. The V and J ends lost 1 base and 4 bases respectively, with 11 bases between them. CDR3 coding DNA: TGTGCCAGCAGCTTAGTTGTGGCCGGGTACGAGCAGTACTTC. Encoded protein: CASSLVVAGYEQYF.

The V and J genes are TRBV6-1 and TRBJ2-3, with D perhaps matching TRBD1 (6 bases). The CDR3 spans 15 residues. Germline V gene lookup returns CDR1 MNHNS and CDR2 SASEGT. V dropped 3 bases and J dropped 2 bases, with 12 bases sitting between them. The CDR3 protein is CASSEGQGLTDTQYF. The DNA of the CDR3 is TGTGCCAGCAGTGAGGGTCAGGGGCTCACAGATACGCAGTATTTT.